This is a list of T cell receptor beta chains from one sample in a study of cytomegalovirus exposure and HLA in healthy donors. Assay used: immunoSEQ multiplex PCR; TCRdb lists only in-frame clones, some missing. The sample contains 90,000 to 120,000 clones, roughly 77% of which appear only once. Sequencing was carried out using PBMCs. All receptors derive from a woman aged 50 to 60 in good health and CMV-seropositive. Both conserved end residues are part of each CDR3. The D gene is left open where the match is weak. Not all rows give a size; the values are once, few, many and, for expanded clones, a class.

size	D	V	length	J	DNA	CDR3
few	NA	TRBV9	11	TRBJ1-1	TGTGCCAGCAGCGTAGGACTAGAAGCTTTCTTT	CASSVGLEAFF
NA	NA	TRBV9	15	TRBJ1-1	TGTGCCAGCAGCCCGTCTATCGGGGGGATGACTGAAGCTTTCTTT	CASSPSIGGMTEAFF
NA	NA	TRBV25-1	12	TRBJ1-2	TGTGCCAGCATGAAGAGGGACTATGGCTACACCTTC	CASMKRDYGYTF
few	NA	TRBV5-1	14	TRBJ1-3	TGCGCCAGCAGCTTAGAGGGAATGGGAAACACCATATATTTT	CASSLEGMGNTIYF
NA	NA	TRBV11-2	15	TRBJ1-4	TGTGCCAGCAGCTCCGTTCAACTATGGGATGAAAAACTGTTTTTT	CASSSVQLWDEKLFF
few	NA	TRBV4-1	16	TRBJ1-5	TGCGCCAGCAGCCAAGCCTGGGAGCCCGACAATCAGCCCCAGCATTTT	CASSQAWEPDNQPQHF
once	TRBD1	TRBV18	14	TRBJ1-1	TGTGCCAGCTCACCCGGGACAGGGTCTTCAGAAGCTTTCTTT	CASSPGTGSSEAFF
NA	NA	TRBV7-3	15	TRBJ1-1	TGTGCCAGCAGCTTAACCTACTATCGGGAATCTGAAGCTTTCTTT	CASSLTYYRESEAFF
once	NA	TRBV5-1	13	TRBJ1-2	TGCGCCAGCAGCCCCTCCCCAGGTGAAGGCTACACCTTC	CASSPSPGEGYTF
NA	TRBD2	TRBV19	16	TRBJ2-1	TGTGCCAGTAGTATGAACAGCGGGAGCTCCTACAATGAGCAGTTCTTC	CASSMNSGSSYNEQFF
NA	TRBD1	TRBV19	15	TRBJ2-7	TGTGCCAGTAGCCCCGGACAGGGTGGATCCTACGAGCAGTACTTC	CASSPGQGGSYEQYF
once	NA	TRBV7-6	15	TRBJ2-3	TGTGCCAGCACCTTAAGGGGGGGGCTGGGCGATACGCAGTATTTT	CASTLRGGLGDTQYF
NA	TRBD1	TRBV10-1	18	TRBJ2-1	TGCGCCAGCCCCGGGACAGGGGCCCTCAGGGGGTCCTACAATGAGCAGTTCTTC	CASPGTGALRGSYNEQFF
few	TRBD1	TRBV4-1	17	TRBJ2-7	TGCGCCAGCAGCCATGTAGTAAGACAGGGTGGACCCTACGAGCAGTACTTC	CASSHVVRQGGPYEQYF
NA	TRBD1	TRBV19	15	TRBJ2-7	TGTGCCAGTAGTATTAACCCGACAGGGACCTACGAGCAGTACTTC	CASSINPTGTYEQYF
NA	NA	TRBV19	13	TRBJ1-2	TGTGCCAGTAAGGAGCGGACAGACTATGGCTACACCTTC	CASKERTDYGYTF
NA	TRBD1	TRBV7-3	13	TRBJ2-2	TGTGCCAGCAGCTTGGGGACAGGCGAGGGGCTGTTTTTT	CASSLGTGEGLFF
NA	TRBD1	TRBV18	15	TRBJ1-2	TGTGCCAGCTCACCGGACAGGCGCTACACCTATGGCTACACCTTC	CASSPDRRYTYGYTF
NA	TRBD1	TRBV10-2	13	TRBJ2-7	TGCGCCAGCGGAAGGGACAGGGCCCACGAGCAGTACTTC	CASGRDRAHEQYF
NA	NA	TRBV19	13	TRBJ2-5	TGTGCCAGTAGCAGACAGGTTCGGGAGACCCAGTACTTC	CASSRQVRETQYF
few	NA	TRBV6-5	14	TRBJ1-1	TGTGCCAGCAGTTTTGACAGAAAGTACACTGAAGCTTTCTTT	CASSFDRKYTEAFF
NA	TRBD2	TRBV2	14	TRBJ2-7	TGTACCAGCAGTGCCTCTAGCGGGCACTACGAGCAGTACTTC	CTSSASSGHYEQYF